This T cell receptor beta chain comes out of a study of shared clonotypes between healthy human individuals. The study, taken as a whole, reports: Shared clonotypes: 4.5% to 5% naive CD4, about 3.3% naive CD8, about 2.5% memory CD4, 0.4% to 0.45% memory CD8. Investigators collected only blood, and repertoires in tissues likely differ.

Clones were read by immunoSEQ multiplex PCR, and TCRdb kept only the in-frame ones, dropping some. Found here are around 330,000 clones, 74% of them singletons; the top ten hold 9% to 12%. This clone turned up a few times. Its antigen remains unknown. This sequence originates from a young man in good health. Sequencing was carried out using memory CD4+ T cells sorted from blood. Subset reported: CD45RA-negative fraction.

The CDR3 nucleotides read TGTGCCAGTACCCTGGGGCAGAGTTTCAATCAGCCCCAGCATTTT. It is translated as CASTLGQSFNQPQHF. The gene calls are TRBV19 and TRBJ1-5; the D gene is possibly TRBD1 (5 bases). This CDR3 has 15 residues. Trimming took 7 bases from V and 3 from J, leaving 16 bases between them. From germline, CDR1 is LNHDA and CDR2 SQIVND (reference sequence).